The clone carrying this T cell receptor (beta chain) was seen a few times. Its antigen is not identified. Libraries used 20,000 to 1,000,000 sorted naive CD8 T cells and 10%, 30% or 50% RNA input. Using its own MiXCR run on the PCR reads, TCRdb lists one record per CDR3 protein. The sample contains hundreds of thousands of distinct CDR3 sequences, over 25% of which appear only once. The record originates from a study of molecular identifiers for immune sequencing clone quantification. V dropped 3 bases and J dropped 3 bases, with 17 bases sitting between them. Germline CDR1 is LGHNA and CDR2 is YSLEER. The CDR3 length is 16 residues. Findings of the study overall: A single cell's spiked Jurkat TCR RNA was reportedly detectable among roughly 1 million naive cells. Shared barcodes on identical TCR molecules could underestimate the sizes of highly expanded clones.

The chain recombines TRBV4-3 with TRBJ2-5; possibly TRBD1 or TRBD2 for D (7 bases each). Sequences were obtained from naive CD8+ T cells from blood, with Jurkat cell RNA spiked in. The subset was: FACS-sorted CD8+CD4-CCR7+CD45RA+ naive T cells. This clonotype originated in a human donor in good health. Some libraries in this study had Jurkat cell RNA spiked in. The CDR3 coding sequence is TGCGCCAGCAGCCAGGCCGTGGCAGGGGGGGAAGAGACCCAGTACTTC. Translated, it gives CASSQAVAGGEETQYF.